The 22 T cell receptor beta chains in this list originate from one sample, sequenced in a study of human thymus T cells. The study used thymus tissue resected during corrective heart surgery. Produced via immunoSEQ multiplex PCR; TCRdb's table is partial and in-frame only. The sample records 75,000 to 90,000 clones, approximately 97% being singletons. The sample taken for sequencing was thymus tissue. The receptors stem from a boy under two years old with a congenital heart defect but otherwise immunologically healthy.

The chain recombines TRBV28 with TRBJ1-5; tentatively, D is TRBD1 (5 bases). The germline V and J ends were trimmed by 5 bases and 4 bases, with 15 bases remaining between them. Germline V CDR1 and CDR2: MDHEN, SYDVKM. The CDR3 runs to 15 residues. Written as DNA, the CDR3 is TGTGCCAGCAGTGCCGGGAGGGGAGGAAATCAGCCCCAGCATTTT. Its translation is CASSAGRGGNQPQHF.

The chain carries TRBV6-1 and TRBJ1-1; TRBD1 agrees at 7 bases. The CDR3 is made up of 11 amino acids. The germline gives CDR1 MNHNS, CDR2 SASEGT. Trimming took 6 bases from V and 8 from J; bases not matched to a gene: 3. In nucleotides, the CDR3 is TGTGCCAGCAGCGAACAGGGGGAAGCTTTCTTT. Its translation: CASSEQGEAFF.

This sequence joins TRBV6-1 and TRBJ2-1; D remains unclear. The CDR3 runs 13 residues. CDR1 is MNHNS, CDR2 SASEGT, per germline. Trimming stripped 6 bases from V and 7 bases from J, with 13 bases between. CDR3 coding DNA: TGTGCCAGCAGACCCAGGCCCCCGAATGAGCAGTTCTTC. This sequence encodes CASRPRPPNEQFF.

The chain joins TRBV11-2 to TRBJ2-7; 11 bases are a match to TRBD2. The germline V gene encodes CDR1 SGHAT and CDR2 FQNNGV. This CDR3 spans 17 amino acids. J lost 3 bases, V lost 3 bases, and 10 bases had no gene match. As DNA, the CDR3 is TGTGCCAGCAGCTTCTGGCTAGCGGGAGGTCCCATCTACGAGCAGTACTTC. Protein sequence: CASSFWLAGGPIYEQYF.

The V gene is TRBV6-1, the J gene TRBJ2-4, with D uncertain. The ends were cut back, 4 bases at V and 0 bases at J, with 10 bases in the middle. CDR1 and CDR2 from the germline V gene are MNHNS and SASEGT. The CDR3 is made up of 15 amino acids. CDR3 DNA: TGTGCCAGCAGTGTGGGTGGACGAGCCAAAAACATTCAGTACTTC. It is translated as CASSVGGRAKNIQYF.

J is TRBJ1-2 and V is TRBV19; D is perhaps TRBD1 (5 bases). V lost 4 bases, J lost 4 bases, and 16 bases lay in between. Germline V CDR1 and CDR2: LNHDA, SQIVND (reference sequence). This CDR3 region has 15 residues. The CDR3 DNA is TGTGCCAGTAGTAAGGCGGGGCAGGTGGTCTATGGCTACACCTTC. It codes for CASSKAGQVVYGYTF.

CDR3 region: CASSQGLLETQYF. In DNA, the CDR3 is TGTGCCAGCAGTCAGGGCCTACTGGAGACCCAGTACTTC. V gene TRBV6-5 combines with J gene TRBJ2-5; D is perhaps TRBD1 (5 bases). Deletions cut 5 bases from V and 5 bases from J, with 12 bases between. From germline, CDR1 is MNHEY and CDR2 SVGAGI. The length of the CDR3 is 13 residues.

This sequence joins TRBV5-5 and TRBJ2-7; the D gene is possibly TRBD2 (5 bases). Trimming took off 2 bases at V and 0 bases at J, with 18 bases between the two ends. Germline loops: CDR1 SGHKS, CDR2 YYEKEE (reference sequence). The CDR3 totals 17 residues. The CDR3 DNA sequence: TGTGCCAGCAGCTTTTTTGGTTGGTCGCGGGTCTCCTACGAGCAGTACTTC. It translates to CASSFFGWSRVSYEQYF.

The chain has TRBV6-5 and TRBJ1-2; D gene ambiguous. CDR3 length equals 13 residues. Between the trimmed V and J ends, which lost 3 bases and 8 bases, there was a span of 13 bases. Germline V gene data show CDR1 as MNHEY and CDR2 as SVGAGI. The CDR3 DNA is TGTGCCAGCAGTTATGAGAAGGGTCGAGGCTACACCTTC. Its protein is CASSYEKGRGYTF.

This clone was seen just once. V is TRBV7-9 and J is TRBJ2-5; D gene ambiguous. V was pared by 6 bases and J by 0 bases, with 5 bases between. The CDR3 totals 12 residues. Germline CDR1 reads SEHNR; CDR2 reads FQNEAQ (reference sequence). The CDR3 protein is CASRQNQETQYF. CDR3 nucleotide sequence: TGTGCCAGCAGACAAAACCAAGAGACCCAGTACTTC.

This clone appeared a single time. V and J are TRBV5-4 and TRBJ1-2; possible D gene TRBD1, 5 bases. The V and J ends lost 0 bases and 6 bases respectively, with 9 bases between them. The CDR3 runs 13 residues. CDR1 SGHNT and CDR2 YYREEE come from the germline V gene (reference sequence). In DNA, the CDR3 is TGTGCCAGCAGCTTGGGACAGACCAATGGCTACACCTTC. The encoded protein is CASSLGQTNGYTF. The complete variable domain, with remaining parts taken from reference TRBV5-4 and TRBJ1-2, reads ETGVTQSPTHLIKTRGQQVTLRCSSQSGHNTVSWYQQALGQGPQFIFQYYREEENGRGNFPPRFSGLQFPNYSSELNVNALELDDSALYLCASSLGQTNGYTFGSGTRLTVV.

In regard to this clone: This is likely a read error, given that the CDR3 carries no conserved phenylalanine or tryptophan at its end. The DNA is left out, because the CDR3 cannot be placed on it with certainty; the CDR3 is given as TCRdb lists it. The chain has TRBV6-5 and TRBJ1-2. Germline loops: CDR1 MNHEY, CDR2 SVGAGI. From its first to its last residue, the CDR3 has 12 amino acids. This chain's CDR3 is CASTPEASGESS.

The chain couples TRBV6-1 to TRBJ2-7; D is tentatively TRBD1 or TRBD2 (5 bases each). Germline V gene lookup returns CDR1 MNHNS and CDR2 SASEGT. Trimming shortened V by 4 bases and J by 3 bases, and 13 bases separated the two germline ends. The CDR3 is 14 residues long. The CDR3: CASSGGPFCYEQYF. The CDR3 region has the DNA TGTGCCAGCAGTGGGGGACCCTTCTGCTACGAGCAGTACTTC.

The chain links TRBV29-1 to TRBJ2-1; 10 positions match TRBD2. In germline, CDR1 is SQVTM, CDR2 ANQGSEA. Trimming at V came to 2 bases and at J to 16 bases, leaving 5 bases not matched to a gene. The CDR3 length is 11 residues. This chain's CDR3 is CSVEMGLAPFF. CDR3 nucleotides: TGCAGCGTTGAAATGGGACTAGCGCCTTTCTTC.

V is TRBV11-3 and J is TRBJ1-6, with TRBD1 as a possible D gene (6 bases). Trimming took off 3 bases at V and 0 bases at J, with 21 bases between the two ends. The CDR3 extends over 20 amino acids. Germline CDR1 SGHNT, CDR2 YENEEA. CDR3 nucleotide sequence: TGTGCCAGCAGCTTGACCGACCTTACAGGGTCGAGCTCCTATAATTCACCCCTCCACTTT. As protein: CASSLTDLTGSSSYNSPLHF.

The chain recombines TRBV11-2 with TRBJ1-3; D possibly corresponds to TRBD1 (5 bases). The V gene lost 1 base and the J gene lost 0 bases, with 13 bases spanning the gap. The CDR3 is 17 residues long. Germline V gene data show CDR1 as SGHAT and CDR2 as FQNNGV. The CDR3 DNA is TGTGCCAGCAGCTTAGGACAGCGCCAGGGCTCTGGAAACACCATATATTTT. This codes for CASSLGQRQGSGNTIYF.

The chain combines TRBV19 with TRBJ2-1; a possible D gene is TRBD1 (5 bases). Trimming removed 2 bases from V and 5 bases from J, with 19 bases in between. The CDR3 loop spans 17 amino acids. The germline CDR1 and CDR2 sequences are LNHDA and SQIVND (reference sequence). The CDR3 is CASSIRFPYRSHNEQFF. The CDR3 DNA reads TGTGCCAGTAGTATACGCTTTCCCTACAGGTCCCACAATGAGCAGTTCTTC.

This rearrangement joins TRBV5-6 to TRBJ1-1; 7 bases fit TRBD1. Per germline, CDR1 SGHDT and CDR2 YYEEEE. J was trimmed by 4 bases and V by 0 bases; bases with no gene match: 15. CDR3 length: 18 amino acids. The CDR3 loop reads CASSLVTGTPIKSTEAFF. DNA for the CDR3: TGTGCCAGCAGCTTGGTGACAGGGACCCCAATTAAGAGCACTGAAGCTTTCTTT. Together with reference TRBV5-6 and TRBJ1-1, the CDR3 gives the full variable domain: DAGVTQSPTHLIKTRGQQVTLRCSPKSGHDTVSWYQQALGQGPQFIFQYYEEEERQRGNFPDRFSGHQFPNYSSELNVNALLLGDSALYLCASSLVTGTPIKSTEAFFGQGTRLTVV.

The CDR3 spells CASSSLLGQAYNEQFF. The CDR3 nucleotides are TGTGCCAGCAGTTCCCTATTGGGACAGGCCTACAATGAGCAGTTCTTC. This rearrangement joins TRBV28 to TRBJ2-1; TRBD1 aligns across 8 bases. The CDR3 runs 16 residues. CDR1 MDHEN and CDR2 SYDVKM come from the germline V gene. V dropped 4 bases and J dropped 2; count of bases not matched to a gene: 7.

The rearrangement joins TRBV19 to TRBJ1-5, with 10 bases aligning to TRBD1. CDR1 is LNHDA and CDR2 is SQIVND in the germline V gene (reference sequence). The CDR3 sequence is 17 residues long. Unmatched junction bases numbered 11, after V lost 4 bases and J lost 5 bases. CDR3 protein: CASSTREGTGVDQPQHF. The CDR3 region has the DNA TGTGCCAGTAGTACGAGAGAGGGGACAGGGGTAGATCAGCCCCAGCATTTT.

This chain joins TRBV5-1 and TRBJ1-4, with D maybe TRBD1 (5 bases). This CDR3 is built from 15 residues. Trimming removed 1 base at V and 7 bases at J, with 14 bases between. The V gene's germline CDR1 is SGHRS and CDR2 YFSETQ. The CDR3, as DNA: TGCGCCAGCAGCTTGTCGGGGAGTAGGGGTGAAAAACTGTTTTTT. Protein product: CASSLSGSRGEKLFF.

V usage is TRBV10-1 and J usage is TRBJ2-7; TRBD1 agrees at 7 bases. The CDR3 contains 15 residues. V gave up 7 bases and J gave up 2 bases; unmatched junction bases: 11. CDR1 WNHNN and CDR2 SYGVQD come from the germline V gene (reference sequence). The chain's CDR3 is CASTEGSQGTYEQYF. The CDR3 DNA sequence: TGCGCCAGCACCGAGGGGTCACAGGGGACCTACGAGCAGTACTTC.